The 21 T cell receptor beta chains listed next were all sequenced from one sample in a study of T cell repertoires in cytomegalovirus infection. Each CDR3 protein gets one entry after TCRdb re-called the reads with MiXCR. The table lists fewer than 650,000 distinct CDR3 sequences, 35% to 50% of them singletons. Antigens for these TCRs are unknown. The sequenced sample was cultured PBMCs, obtained from culture after CMV antigen stimulation. All receptors derive from a human donor in good health (CMV status not recorded). Some clones in this sample may be carry-over from other donors' samples.

The chain is built from TRBV12-3 or TRBV12-4 and TRBJ2-3; 11 nucleotides match TRBD2. With 2 bases clipped from V and 2 bases from J, the junction kept 3 bases outside the gene matches. The CDR3 runs 16 residues. CDR3 sequence reads: CASSLRTSGPTDTQYF. The CDR3 DNA is TGTGCCAGCAGTTTAAGGACTAGCGGGCCCACAGATACGCAGTATTTT.

The gene calls are TRBV12-3 or TRBV12-4 and TRBJ1-4; TRBD1 matches at 7 bases. The CDR3 contains 15 residues. Losses at the gene ends were 6 bases for V and 8 bases for J; bases not matched to a gene: 12. CDR3 sequence (DNA): TGTGCCAGCAGAGATAGGCAGGGGGTTAACGAAAAACTGTTTTTT. Translated, it gives CASRDRQGVNEKLFF.

This clonotype turned up a few times. The V and J genes are TRBV7-8 and TRBJ2-3; D is unclear. CDR1 is SGHVS and CDR2 is FQNEAQ in the germline V gene. V gave up 2 bases and J gave up 8 bases, with 5 bases separating them. There are 11 residues in the CDR3. The CDR3 coding sequence is TGTGCCAGCAGCTTACAGAGTACGCAGTATTTT. This codes for CASSLQSTQYF.

This clonotype has just a few counts. The rearrangement links TRBV7-2 to TRBJ2-1, with unresolved D. CDR3 length: 12 residues. V lost 2 bases and J lost 6, with 5 bases in between. CDR1 SGHTA and CDR2 FQGNSA come from the germline V gene. The CDR3 coding sequence is TGTGCCAGCAGCTTAAGTTTCAATGAGCAGTTCTTC. Its translation: CASSLSFNEQFF.

The chain employs TRBV7-2 and TRBJ2-1; the match to TRBD2 covers 12 bases. Germline lookup yields CDR1 SGHTA and CDR2 FQGNSA. The CDR3 covers 14 residues. V dropped 5 bases and J dropped 9; count of bases not matched to a gene: 5. Here the CDR3 DNA reads TGTGCCAGCAGCGACTGGACTAGCGGGGCTGAGCAGTTCTTC. Protein product: CASSDWTSGAEQFF.

In this sample, this clonotype turned up a few times. The chain carries TRBV12-3 or TRBV12-4 and TRBJ1-1; D unclear. There are 11 residues in the CDR3. V gave up 3 bases and J gave up 2 bases, with 1 base separating them. CDR3 residues: CASSFNTEAFF. CDR3 DNA: TGTGCCAGCAGTTTTAACACTGAAGCTTTCTTT.

This clonotype was observed a handful of times. The chain couples TRBV6-5 to TRBJ1-6, with 10 bases matching TRBD1. The CDR3 loop spans 16 amino acids. Looked up from germline, CDR1 is MNHEY and CDR2 is SVGAGI. With V trimmed by 4 bases and J by 9 bases, 9 bases remained unmatched. The CDR3 DNA reads as TGTGCCAGCAGTTGCGCGCCGGGACAGGGGAGTTCACCCCTCCACTTT. This encodes CASSCAPGQGSSPLHF.

This clonotype was seen ten or more times. V usage is TRBV7-2 and J usage is TRBJ2-3; D call uncertain. The CDR3 spans 14 residues. Trimming removed 1 base from V and 1 base from J, with 6 bases in between. Germline values: CDR1 SGHTA, CDR2 FQGNSA. Here the CDR3 reads CASSLERGTDTQYF. Here the CDR3 DNA reads TGTGCCAGCAGCTTAGAGAGAGGCACAGATACGCAGTATTTT.

The rearrangement uses TRBV28 and TRBJ2-7; D is ambiguous. The germline V gene encodes CDR1 MDHEN and CDR2 SYDVKM. Trimming pared 6 bases from V and 3 bases from J, leaving 12 bases between. This CDR3 has 13 amino acids. CDR3: CASRHGRFYEQYF. CDR3 in DNA: TGTGCCAGCAGGCACGGCAGGTTCTACGAGCAGTACTTC.

The chain combines TRBV19 with TRBJ2-3; D is perhaps TRBD2 (6 bases). The CDR3 loop spans 15 amino acids. The germline CDR1 and CDR2 sequences are LNHDA and SQIVND (reference sequence). V was pared by 10 bases and J by 1 base, with 18 bases between. The CDR3 loop is CATKRRGARTDTQYF. The CDR3 nucleotides read TGTGCCACCAAAAGACGCGGGGCTCGCACAGATACGCAGTATTTT. The complete variable domain, with remaining parts taken from reference TRBV19 and TRBJ2-3, reads DGGITQSPKYLFRKEGQNVTLSCEQNLNHDAMYWYRQDPGQGLRLIYYSQIVNDFQKGDIAEGYSVSREKKESFPLTVTSAQKNPTAFYLCATKRRGARTDTQYFGPGTRLTVL.

The V and J genes are TRBV4-3 and TRBJ2-1; D might be TRBD2 (7 bases). The CDR3 is 16 residues long. CDR1 is LGHNA and CDR2 is YSLEER in the germline V gene. Trimming took 4 bases from V and 3 from J, leaving 16 bases between them. CDR3 residues: CASSPTLGGGYNEQFF. CDR3 bases: TGCGCCAGCAGCCCTACTCTGGGAGGGGGCTACAATGAGCAGTTCTTC.

CDR3 DNA: TGTGCCAGCAGTGAAGGGAGGACTAGCGGGTCCACCTACGAGCAGTACTTC. Protein: CASSEGRTSGSTYEQYF. The chain couples TRBV6-1 to TRBJ2-7, with TRBD2 matching over 11 bases. The J segment lost 2 bases and the V segment lost 1 base, leaving 7 bases of the junction unmatched. From germline, CDR1 is MNHNS and CDR2 SASEGT. This CDR3 region has 17 residues.

This chain uses TRBV6-6 with TRBJ1-5; D gene uncertain. Germline-derived CDR1 and CDR2 are MNHNY and SVGAGI (reference sequence). With 2 bases removed from V and 2 bases from J, the gap between germline ends came to 16 bases. The CDR3 loop spans 17 amino acids. CDR3: CASSYPQLGSRNQPQHF. CDR3 in DNA: TGTGCCAGCAGTTACCCCCAGTTGGGAAGCCGCAATCAGCCCCAGCATTTT.

This clonotype occurred a few times. The V and J genes are TRBV4-3 and TRBJ2-7; D remains unclear. V shed 1 base and J shed 0 bases, with 10 bases lying between them. The germline V gene encodes CDR1 LGHNA and CDR2 YSLEER. The CDR3 runs 15 residues. This CDR3 is CASSQGRTYSYEQYF. The CDR3 region has the DNA TGCGCCAGCAGCCAAGGTCGCACCTACTCCTACGAGCAGTACTTC.

This clonotype has a handful of counts. The chain employs TRBV4-1 and TRBJ1-1; 9 nucleotides match TRBD1. The CDR3 runs 16 residues. The V gene's germline CDR1 is MGHRA and CDR2 YSYEKL. The V segment lost 0 bases and the J segment 5 bases; nucleotides outside the gene matches: 7. The CDR3 nucleotides read TGCGCCAGCAGCCAAGACACGGACAGGGGAAGGACTGAAGCTTTCTTT. This gives the protein CASSQDTDRGRTEAFF.

The rearrangement links TRBV9 to TRBJ2-7; 10 nucleotides line up with TRBD2. Losses at the gene ends were 0 bases for V and 6 bases for J; bases not matched to a gene: 3. This CDR3 comprises 14 residues. Germline V gene lookup returns CDR1 SGDLS and CDR2 YYNGEE. In DNA, the CDR3 is TGTGCCAGCAGCGTAGCTAGCGGGAGTACCGAGCAGTACTTC. Its protein is CASSVASGSTEQYF.

This clonotype was seen only a few times. The rearrangement links TRBV7-2 to TRBJ2-7; 13 positions match TRBD2. There are 13 residues in the CDR3. Looked up from germline, CDR1 is SGHTA and CDR2 is FQGNSA. J gave up 11 bases and V 5 bases, and 6 bases lay outside the gene matches. CDR3 amino acids: CASSPTSGGAKYF. The CDR3 bases are TGTGCCAGCAGCCCAACTAGCGGGGGGGCGAAGTACTTC.

This clonotype was seen a handful of times. The CDR3 protein is CASSFGHNEQFF. CDR3 coding DNA: TGTGCCAGCAGCTTCGGACACAATGAGCAGTTCTTC. This rearrangement joins TRBV7-2 to TRBJ2-1; D ambiguous. With 3 bases removed from V and 5 bases from J, the gap between germline ends came to 5 bases. Germline V gene lookup returns CDR1 SGHTA and CDR2 FQGNSA. The CDR3 runs 12 residues.

This clonotype was recorded a few times. The V call is TRBV12-3 or TRBV12-4, the J call TRBJ2-3; D uncertain. CDR3 length equals 13 residues. V lost 6 bases to trimming and J lost 2 bases, with 9 bases between them. The CDR3 sequence: CASRIGSTDTQYF. The CDR3 coding sequence is TGTGCCAGCAGGATCGGCTCCACAGATACGCAGTATTTT.

The chain is built from TRBV10-3 and TRBJ1-2; 11 bases line up with TRBD1. Losses at the gene ends were 3 bases for V and 4 bases for J; bases not matched to a gene: 13. Germline V lookup: CDR1 ENHRY, CDR2 SYGVKD. This CDR3 spans 18 amino acids. The CDR3 sequence: CAISDGGTGGFLGYGYTF. CDR3 DNA: TGTGCCATCAGTGACGGTGGGACAGGGGGATTCTTGGGCTATGGCTACACCTTC.

The gene calls are TRBV15 and TRBJ2-2; D perhaps matches TRBD2 (5 bases). V lost 5 bases and J 2 bases, leaving 12 bases between the germline ends. CDR1 and CDR2 (germline): LNHNV, YYDKDF (reference sequence). The CDR3 is 15 amino acids. The CDR3 region has the DNA TGTGCCACCAGCGTAGCGTCAGACAACACCGGGGAGCTGTTTTTT. Translation: CATSVASDNTGELFF. Full variable domain (outside the CDR3, taken from reference TRBV15 and TRBJ2-2): DAMVIQNPRYQVTQFGKPVTLSCSQTLNHNVMYWYQQKSSQAPKLLFHYYDKDFNNEADTPDNFQSRRPNTSFCFLDIRSPGLGDTAMYLCATSVASDNTGELFFGEGSRLTVL.